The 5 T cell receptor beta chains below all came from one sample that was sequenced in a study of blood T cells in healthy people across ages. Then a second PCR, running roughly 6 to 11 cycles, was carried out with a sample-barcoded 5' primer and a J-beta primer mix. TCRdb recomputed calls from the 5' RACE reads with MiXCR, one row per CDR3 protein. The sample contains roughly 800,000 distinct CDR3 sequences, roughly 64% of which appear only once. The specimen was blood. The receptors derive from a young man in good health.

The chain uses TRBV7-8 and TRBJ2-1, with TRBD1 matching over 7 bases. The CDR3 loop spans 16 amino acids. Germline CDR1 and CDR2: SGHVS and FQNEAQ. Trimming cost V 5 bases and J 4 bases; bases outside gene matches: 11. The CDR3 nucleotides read TGTGCCAGCAGCCCCTCCCGGGACAGATTTTACAATGAGCAGTTCTTC. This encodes CASSPSRDRFYNEQFF.

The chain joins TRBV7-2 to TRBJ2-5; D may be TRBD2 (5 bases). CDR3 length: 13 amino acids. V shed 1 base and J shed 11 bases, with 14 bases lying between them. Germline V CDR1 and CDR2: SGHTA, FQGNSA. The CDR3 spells CASSLGQEREQYF. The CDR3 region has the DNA TGTGCCAGCAGCTTAGGTCAAGAGAGGGAGCAGTACTTC.

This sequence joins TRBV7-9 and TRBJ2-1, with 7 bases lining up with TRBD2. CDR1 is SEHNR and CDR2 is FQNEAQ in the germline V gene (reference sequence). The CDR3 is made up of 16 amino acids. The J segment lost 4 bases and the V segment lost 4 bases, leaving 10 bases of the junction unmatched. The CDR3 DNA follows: TGTGCCAGCAGCTCCCAGATGAGCGGGGATTACAATGAGCAGTTCTTC. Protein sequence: CASSSQMSGDYNEQFF.

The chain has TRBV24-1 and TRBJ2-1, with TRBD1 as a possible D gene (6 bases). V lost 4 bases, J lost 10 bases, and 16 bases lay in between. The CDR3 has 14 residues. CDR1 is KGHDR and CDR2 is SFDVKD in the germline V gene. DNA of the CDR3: TGTGCCACCAGTGAGGGAATCAGGGGAAAGGAGCAGTTCTTC. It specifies CATSEGIRGKEQFF.

The CDR3 coding sequence is TGTGCCACCAGCAGAGATCTGGGGTTTGCCGAGCAGTACTTC. This encodes CATSRDLGFAEQYF. The rearrangement uses TRBV15 and TRBJ2-7; D gene unclear. Germline V gene sequence: CDR1 LNHNV, CDR2 YYDKDF (reference sequence). V was shortened by 0 bases and J by 6 bases, with 12 bases between the two germline ends. The length of the CDR3 is 14 residues. The variable domain in full, completed from reference TRBV15 and TRBJ2-7, reads DAMVIQNPRYQVTQFGKPVTLSCSQTLNHNVMYWYQQKSSQAPKLLFHYYDKDFNNEADTPDNFQSRRPNTSFCFLDIRSPGLGDTAMYLCATSRDLGFAEQYFGPGTRLTVT.